The rows below give T cell receptor beta chains drawn from one sample of a study of blood T cell repertoires in COVID-19. Clones were read by immunoSEQ multiplex PCR, and TCRdb kept only the in-frame ones, dropping some. The sample lists a few hundred thousand clones; roughly nine tenths were seen once. Sequenced: PBMCs or T cells enriched from blood (not recorded which). Receptors originate from a woman in her thirties who had recovered from COVID-19. The conserved cysteine and the conserved F or W are not part of the CDR3 here.

j_call v_call cdr3_aa
TRBJ1-5 TRBV5-8 ASSYRHTSNQPQH
TRBJ1-2 TRBV19 ASTFTGGYGYT
TRBJ2-7 TRBV5-1 ASSPMRGYEQY
TRBJ1-1 TRBV3-1/TRBV3-2 ASSQPRTGRPNTEAF
TRBJ1-5 TRBV7-2 ASSLNRALQQPQH
TRBJ2-6 TRBV6-5 ASSFTDSSGANVLT
TRBJ2-3 TRBV7-2 AARAGPGGDTQY
TRBJ1-2 TRBV6-4 ASSEIFSTDNYGYT
TRBJ1-1 TRBV4-3 ASSQGGSSRFTEAF
TRBJ2-1 TRBV27 ASNPDRGLFDEQF
TRBJ1-5 TRBV9 ASSVGGSNQPQH
TRBJ2-3 TRBV7-9 ASSSLTSGGRDRYAV
TRBJ1-2 TRBV7-2 ASSPQGQGLRGYT
TRBJ2-1 TRBV29-1 SVEVGTSAINEQF
TRBJ1-2 TRBV4-2 ASSPRFRYGYT
TRBJ1-2 TRBV25-1 ASAPGGRDGYT
TRBJ2-1 TRBV5-4 ASSGTSGYNEQF
TRBJ2-3 TRBV6-2/TRBV6-3 ASSYSRAAGSTDTQY
TRBJ2-7 TRBV9 ASSVGPSSYEQY
TRBJ2-1 TRBV19 ASSRRLESYNEQF
TRBJ2-1 TRBV10-3 AISPGDRDQYNEQF
TRBJ2-2 TRBV7-7 ASSSSFSGGPTTGELF
TRBJ1-2 TRBV19 ASSIGWAEANYGYT
TRBJ2-2 TRBV6-2/TRBV6-3 ASSFGLAGVYTGELF
TRBJ1-1 TRBV4-3 ASSQDSGGTEAF
TRBJ2-3 TRBV7-6 ASSLRRGAPDTQY
TRBJ2-5 TRBV4-2 ASSQVAGGGETQY
TRBJ1-2 TRBV4-3 ASSQFRGVSYGYT
TRBJ2-3 TRBV4-1 ASSPAGSWSGIADTQY
TRBJ1-6 TRBV5-6 ASSFRTGPSSYNSPLH
TRBJ2-7 TRBV30 AWSYGTYEQY
TRBJ2-2 TRBV19 ASSIGGPNTGELF
TRBJ1-1 TRBV5-1 ASSSRDRGLTEAF
TRBJ1-2 TRBV5-4 ASTFGQGAGGYT
TRBJ2-5 TRBV10-1 ASSAAGAEETQY
TRBJ1-1 TRBV28 ASSSGQANTEAF
TRBJ2-2 TRBV5-1 ASRRAEGATRGELF
TRBJ1-3 TRBV18 ASSPPVGVPPLYSGNTIY
TRBJ1-3 TRBV7-8 ASSPLRVAGNTIY
TRBJ1-1 TRBV5-1 ASSGGRNTEAF
TRBJ2-7 TRBV25-1 ASSDSYEQY
TRBJ2-4 TRBV30 AWSAGTLRGNIQY